This T cell receptor (beta chain) was obtained from a study of T-cell reconstitution after alpha-beta-depleted transplantation in children. Study findings and constraints: Most T-cell counts and diversity one year after the transplant came from T cells that were newly produced. After transplant, at about two months, alpha-beta T cells were reportedly derived from several hundred expanded graft clones.

Unique molecular identifiers tagged the TCRbeta library. TCRdb re-analysed the PCR reads in MiXCR, keeping a single row per CDR3 protein. The sample comprises some 300,000 distinct CDR3 sequences, about 7.3% of which are singletons, and approximately 9.6% rests with the top ten. V lost 3 bases and J 0 bases, leaving 18 bases between the germline ends. CDR1 is SGDLS, CDR2 YYNGEE, per germline. This CDR3 contains 17 residues. This clonotype came up a few times. The antigen is not known. Source: peripheral blood, taken 360 days after TCRalphabeta/CD19-depleted stem cell transplant. The TCR was taken from a female patient between 2 and 15 years old who had a stem cell transplant for Fanconi anemia, so the T cells may come from the graft donor. The chain employs TRBV9 and TRBJ1-1; D is perhaps TRBD1 (5 bases). The CDR3 is CASSAPSVGGMNTEAFF. The CDR3 bases are TGTGCCAGCAGCGCCCCGAGCGTGGGGGGAATGAACACTGAAGCTTTCTTT. Together with reference TRBV9 and TRBJ1-1, the CDR3 gives the full variable domain: DSGVTQTPKHLITATGQRVTLRCSPRSGDLSVYWYQQSLDQGLQFLIQYYNGEERAKGNILERFSAQQFPDLHSELNLSSLELGDSALYFCASSAPSVGGMNTEAFFGQGTRLTVV.